The entry below describes one TCR beta chain. Its antigen is as yet unknown. This may be a read error, as it is one base from a much larger clone. The data derive from a study of identical twins. TCRdb passed the 5' RACE reads through MiXCR, listing each CDR3 protein once. Among 250,000 to 350,000 distinct CDR3 sequences, 8% to 9% were seen once, and the ten largest hold 2% to 2.5%. Broader study findings: Reduced insertions were recorded for abundant cord blood beta clonotypes, with no such pattern in memory repertoires.

Separately, the same data were catalogued under a study of yellow fever vaccine responses in identical twins.

Sequenced input: memory (CD45RO+) T cells sorted from blood. This receptor was taken from a woman aged 18-35 years in good health.

The CDR3 DNA is TGCAGCGTTGCCAGTCCCGGGGAGCCGTTTTTT. Encoded protein: CSVASPGEPFF. The V gene is TRBV29-1, the J gene TRBJ2-2, with D perhaps matching TRBD2 (5 bases). CDR3 length: 11 residues. Germline values: CDR1 SQVTM, CDR2 ANQGSEA.